These T cell receptor beta chains were read from a single sample in a study of blood T cell repertoires in COVID-19. The data were produced by immunoSEQ multiplex PCR, yet TCRdb's version contains in-frame clones alone and is incomplete. The repertoire holds more than 95,000 clones, with around four fifths as singletons. Sequencing was performed on peripheral blood. All receptors derive from a man older than 75 with COVID-19, enrolled during active disease. Both conserved end residues are part of each CDR3. The D gene is left open where the match is weak. Only some rows state a clone size, as once, few, many or a class for expanded clones.

TRBD2	NA	TRBV19	TRBJ2-7	TGTGCCAGTAGTCCCGGTCCGGGACTAGCGCTAACCTACGAGCAGTACTTC	CASSPGPGLALTYEQYF
NA	NA	TRBV7-9	TRBJ1-2	TGTGCCAGCAGCTTATACATAAACTATGGCTACACCTTC	CASSLYINYGYTF
NA	NA	TRBV5-1	TRBJ1-2	TGCGCCAGCAGCTCTGGTCCGGGACAAATGAACTATGGCTACACCTTC	CASSSGPGQMNYGYTF
TRBD1	NA	TRBV6-5	TRBJ2-7	TGTGCCAGCAGTCCTCGACAGGGCTACGAGCAGTACTTC	CASSPRQGYEQYF
TRBD2	NA	TRBV9	TRBJ2-2	TGTGCCAGCAGCGTAGATGTAGGACTAGCGGGAACCGGGGAGCTGTTTTTT	CASSVDVGLAGTGELFF
NA	few	TRBV3-1/TRBV3-2	TRBJ2-2	TGTGCCAGCAGCTCCCGACTCGTGGGTGGTATGACCGGGGAGCTGTTTTTT	CASSSRLVGGMTGELFF
NA	NA	TRBV30	TRBJ1-1	TGTGCCTGGAGTCCCACAGGGATGAACACTGAAGCTTTCTTT	CAWSPTGMNTEAFF
TRBD1	few	TRBV15	TRBJ2-7	TGTGCCACCAGCAGAGATTTTCGGGACAGGGTTTACTACGAGCAGTACTTC	CATSRDFRDRVYYEQYF
NA	NA	TRBV7-3	TRBJ2-2	TGTGCCAGCAGCCCAGGACAGAACACCGGGGAGCTGTTTTTT	CASSPGQNTGELFF
TRBD1	once	TRBV18	TRBJ1-1	TGTGCCAGCTCACCTCAGGGGGCTAGCACTGAAGCTTTCTTT	CASSPQGASTEAFF
TRBD2	NA	TRBV7-9	TRBJ2-2	TGTGCCAGCAGCTTGCTCCCGGGACTAGCGGGAGGGAACACCGGGGAGCTGTTTTTT	CASSLLPGLAGGNTGELFF
NA	NA	TRBV7-8	TRBJ2-1	TGTGCCAGCAGCTTAGAAGCAGCGGTTGAGCAGTTCTTC	CASSLEAAVEQFF
TRBD1	NA	TRBV24-1	TRBJ2-2	TGTGCCACATCAAGGACAGGCGGGTCGGCCGGGGAGCTGTTTTTT	CATSRTGGSAGELFF
TRBD1	NA	TRBV10-3	TRBJ1-2	TGTGCCATCAGTCGGGACAGTAACTATGGCTACACCTTC	CAISRDSNYGYTF
NA	NA	TRBV7-9	TRBJ1-4	TGTGCCAGCAGCAATACCAGGACAACTAATGAAAAACTGTTTTTT	CASSNTRTTNEKLFF
NA	once	TRBV7-8	TRBJ1-1	TGTGCCAGCATGGGGGGGTTCGGAGTGAACACTGAAGCTTTCTTT	CASMGGFGVNTEAFF
NA	NA	TRBV28	TRBJ1-2	TGTGCCAGCAGTTCGGGGGGACGAGGCTACACCTTC	CASSSGGRGYTF
TRBD2	few	TRBV2	TRBJ2-7	TGTGCCAGCAGTGAAGCCTTAGCGGGAGGGCTCTACGAGCAGTACTTC	CASSEALAGGLYEQYF
TRBD1	few	TRBV19	TRBJ2-5	TGTGCCAGCACTCAGAGGGGGCCGCTGTACCAAGAGACCCAGTACTTC	CASTQRGPLYQETQYF
TRBD1	NA	TRBV7-2	TRBJ1-5	TGTGCCAGCAGCTTAATACAGGGGGAGAATCAGCCCCAGCATTTT	CASSLIQGENQPQHF
NA	few	TRBV7-9	TRBJ2-5	TGTGCCAGCACCCCAGGGGAGGGAGTAAAACAAGAGACCCAGTACTTC	CASTPGEGVKQETQYF
TRBD2	NA	TRBV29-1	TRBJ2-7	TGCAGCGTTTTGGGACTAGCGGACAACTCCTACGAGCAGTACTTC	CSVLGLADNSYEQYF
TRBD1	NA	TRBV7-3	TRBJ2-7	TGTGCCAGCAGCTTAATGGGGACAGGTAACTCCGAGCAGTACTTC	CASSLMGTGNSEQYF
NA	NA	TRBV5-8	TRBJ1-1	TGTGCCAGCAGCGCCGGGACATACAACACTGAAGCTTTCTTT	CASSAGTYNTEAFF
NA	NA	TRBV7-9	TRBJ2-2	TGTGCCAGCAGCCCCGAGGCGTCCACCGGGGAGCTGTTTTTT	CASSPEASTGELFF
TRBD1	NA	TRBV28	TRBJ1-1	TGTGCCAGCAGTTTAACAGGGGCCCAGAACACTGAAGCTTTCTTT	CASSLTGAQNTEAFF
NA	NA	TRBV28	TRBJ1-2	TGTGCCAGCAGTTTAGGCCATGGCTACACCTTC	CASSLGHGYTF
NA	NA	TRBV12-5	TRBJ2-2	TGTGCTAGTGGTTTGGCCCTGGGGCTCCAGAGGACCGGGGAGCTGTTTTTT	CASGLALGLQRTGELFF
TRBD1	NA	TRBV6-5	TRBJ1-5	TGTGCCAGCCAGGGGACAGCAAGCAATCAGCCCCAGCATTTT	CASQGTASNQPQHF
TRBD1	few	TRBV19	TRBJ2-7	TGTGCCAGTAGTATCGGGACAGAGTACTACGAGCAGTACTTC	CASSIGTEYYEQYF
NA	NA	TRBV10-1	TRBJ2-5	TGCGCCAGCAGTGAGTCGACCCTACCGGGGGAGACCCAGTACTTC	CASSESTLPGETQYF
TRBD1	NA	TRBV12-3/TRBV12-4	TRBJ1-1	TGTGGGAGCTCCGGGACAGGGGCCACTGAAGCTTTCTTT	CGSSGTGATEAFF
TRBD2	NA	TRBV5-6	TRBJ2-1	TGTGCCAGCAGCTTGGCACTAGCGGGATACAATGAGCAGTTCTTC	CASSLALAGYNEQFF
NA	NA	TRBV9	TRBJ1-1	TGTGCCAGCAGCAAGGGACTCCAGAACACTGAAGCTTTCTTT	CASSKGLQNTEAFF
TRBD1	few	TRBV6-5	TRBJ1-2	TGTGCCAGCACCCCAGCCCGGGACAGGGGGCAATGCACCTTC	CASTPARDRGQCTF
NA	few	TRBV7-9	TRBJ1-4	TGTGCCAGCAGCTTAGGTCGAGGGGGAGAAAAACTGTTTTTT	CASSLGRGGEKLFF
TRBD1	NA	TRBV28	TRBJ2-7	TGTGCCAGCAGCGCGGACAGGGACGAGCAGTACTTC	CASSADRDEQYF
NA	NA	TRBV5-1	TRBJ1-4	TGCGCCAGCAGCTCCTTATCAGGGGCTAATGAAAAACTGTTTTTT	CASSSLSGANEKLFF
TRBD1	NA	TRBV9	TRBJ1-2	TGTGCCAGCAGAGCCGGGACAGGGGGCAATCTATGGGGAGGCTACACCTTC	CASRAGTGGNLWGGYTF
TRBD1	NA	TRBV29-1	TRBJ1-4	TGCAGCGTTAGACAGGGGAAGGAAAAACTGTTTTTT	CSVRQGKEKLFF
TRBD1	NA	TRBV7-3	TRBJ1-1	TGTGCCAGCAGCTTAGGTGACAGGGCCCGTACTGAAGCTTTCTTT	CASSLGDRARTEAFF
NA	NA	TRBV21-1	TRBJ2-7	TGTGCCACGATCAAGACGCCTAGCGGGCGTAGACCGCGGTACTTC	CATIKTPSGRRPRYF
TRBD1	few	TRBV29-1	TRBJ1-2	TGCAGCGTCAACCAGGACAGGGGGGTCGGTGACTATGGCTACACCTTC	CSVNQDRGVGDYGYTF
NA	few	TRBV5-1	TRBJ2-1	TGCGCCAGCAGCCTAGACTATAACAATGAGCAGTTCTTC	CASSLDYNNEQFF
NA	NA	TRBV6-2/TRBV6-3	TRBJ2-3	TGTGCCAGCAGTTTAATTGGCACGCAGTATTTT	CASSLIGTQYF
NA	NA	TRBV19	TRBJ2-1	TGTGCCAGTAGTATTCGGCCAGGCGAGCAGTTCTTC	CASSIRPGEQFF
NA	NA	TRBV20-1	TRBJ2-7	TGCAGTGCTACAGTTGGCTACGAGCAGTACTTC	CSATVGYEQYF
NA	NA	TRBV12-3/TRBV12-4	TRBJ2-1	TGTGCCAGCTGGGGGGACTCACACAATGAGCAGTTCTTC	CASWGDSHNEQFF
NA	NA	TRBV4-2	TRBJ2-5	TGTGCCAGCAGCCAAGGTCCAGGGGCGGGAGAGACCCAGTACTTC	CASSQGPGAGETQYF
NA	NA	TRBV28	TRBJ2-7	TGTGCCAGCAGTTTATTGGCGCAGGGGACGGGGTGGGAGCAGTACTTC	CASSLLAQGTGWEQYF
TRBD2	NA	TRBV7-9	TRBJ2-1	TGTGCCAGCAGCTTTCTCGGGACTAGCGGCTCCTACAATGAGCAGTTCTTC	CASSFLGTSGSYNEQFF
TRBD1	once	TRBV3-1/TRBV3-2	TRBJ1-6	TGTGCCAGCAGCCGGGACAGGGTGGTATCACCCCTCCACTTT	CASSRDRVVSPLHF
TRBD1	few	TRBV19	TRBJ1-2	TGTGCCAGTAGTACCACAGGGGGCGGGAACTATGGCTACACCTTC	CASSTTGGGNYGYTF